This is a list of T cell receptor beta chains from one sample in a study of type 1 and type 2 diabetes patients. Using its own MiXCR run on the multiplex PCR reads, TCRdb lists one record per CDR3 protein. Of about 270,000 distinct CDR3 sequences listed, over 45% are singletons. Sequenced: peripheral blood mononuclear cells (PBMCs). These receptors all come from a man between 18 and 29 years old with type 2 diabetes. CDR3s include the opening cysteine and the closing phenylalanine or tryptophan. D genes are given only for firm matches. A clone size is listed for some rows: how often the clone was seen (once, few, many), or a class if it is expanded.

d_gene	abundance	v_gene	j_gene	CDR3nt	CDR3aa
TRBD1	many	TRBV19	TRBJ2-5	TGTGCCAGTAGTTTTGGGACAGGGGATCGGGAGACCCAGTACTTC	CASSFGTGDRETQYF
.	few	TRBV19	TRBJ1-1	TGTGCCAGTAGTATCGGTCGGGCCGTAAACACTGAAGCTTTCTTT	CASSIGRAVNTEAFF
.	.	TRBV6-1	TRBJ1-5	TGTGCCAGCAGTGACCCGGGGGGCTTCTATAGCAATCAGCCCCAGCATTTT	CASSDPGGFYSNQPQHF
.	.	TRBV10-3	TRBJ2-7	TGTGCCATCAGTGAAGAGGGGGGAGGGAAAGCCTACACCCTCTACGAGCAGTACTTC	CAISEEGGGKAYTLYEQYF
.	.	TRBV27	TRBJ2-1	TGTGCCAGCCTAGGAGGAAGCTCCTACAATGAGCAGTTCTTC	CASLGGSSYNEQFF
.	.	TRBV7-8	TRBJ2-7	TGTGCCAGCAGCTTAACCGGGGAAGACTACGAGCAGTACTTC	CASSLTGEDYEQYF
.	.	TRBV25-1	TRBJ2-7	TGTGCCAGCAGTGAAGTCTCCGGGCAGGTAAGCTCCTACGAGCAGTACTTC	CASSEVSGQVSSYEQYF
TRBD1	.	TRBV30	TRBJ1-5	TGTGCCTGGAGTCCGGGACAGATAAATCAGCCCCAGCGTTTT	CAWSPGQINQPQRF
TRBD1	.	TRBV19	TRBJ1-2	TGTGCCAGTGGAGCCGGGACAGGGGTGCTCTATGGCTACACCTTC	CASGAGTGVLYGYTF
.	.	TRBV25-1	TRBJ1-1	TGTGCCAGTCCCGGACCGGGAAACACTGAAGCTTTCTTT	CASPGPGNTEAFF
TRBD1	.	TRBV5-6	TRBJ1-5	TGTGCCAGCAGCCAGACAGGGGGTATAGGACAGCCCCAGCATTTT	CASSQTGGIGQPQHF
.	few	TRBV6-1	TRBJ2-7	TGTGCCAGCGACAGAGCCTACGAGCAGTACTTC	CASDRAYEQYF
.	.	TRBV30	TRBJ2-1	TGTGCCTGGAGCCCGGGACTCATCGAGCAGTTCTTC	CAWSPGLIEQFF
.	once	TRBV30	TRBJ2-7	TGTGCCTGGAGCTTGGGGGGAGTCGATGAGCAGTACTTC	CAWSLGGVDEQYF
TRBD1	few	TRBV10-1	TRBJ1-1	TGCGCCAGCAGCCGGACAGGTTCGGGCACTGAAGCTTTCTTT	CASSRTGSGTEAFF
TRBD1	.	TRBV7-8	TRBJ2-1	TGTGCCAGCAGGGGGACAGGGAGTTTTAATGAGCAGTTCTTC	CASRGTGSFNEQFF
TRBD2	few	TRBV2	TRBJ2-7	TGTGCCAGCAGCATTTTTAGCGGGGGCTACGAGCAGTACTTC	CASSIFSGGYEQYF
.	.	TRBV24-1	TRBJ1-5	TGTGCCACCAGAATAAGTGGATCCACAGATACGCAGCATTTT	CATRISGSTDTQHF
.	once	TRBV5-1	TRBJ2-6	TGTGCCAGCAGCTTAATAGTGGCCAACGTCCTGACTTTC	CASSLIVANVLTF
.	.	TRBV12-3/TRBV12-4	TRBJ2-6	TGTGCCAGCAGTCCACCAGCCCCCGGGACTGGGGCCAACGTCCTGACTTTC	CASSPPAPGTGANVLTF
TRBD2	.	TRBV6-1	TRBJ2-5	TGTGCCAGCAGTGAGAGGGATCGGGAGGGAGGGGAGACCCAGTACTTC	CASSERDREGGETQYF
TRBD2	many	TRBV15	TRBJ2-5	TGTGCCACCAGCAGGGGGTCTAGCGGGGGTGGGCAGACCCAGTACTTC	CATSRGSSGGGQTQYF
.	.	TRBV9	TRBJ2-7	TGTGCCAGCAGCGATGGACTGCGAGAGTACGAGCAGTACTTC	CASSDGLREYEQYF
.	.	TRBV30	TRBJ1-6	TGTGCCTGGGCCTATAATTCACCCCTCCACTTT	CAWAYNSPLHF
TRBD2	.	TRBV30	TRBJ2-1	TGTGCCTGGCAACGGGAGGCTGAGCAGTTCTTC	CAWQREAEQFF
.	.	TRBV6-5	TRBJ2-7	TGTGCCAGCAGTTTCCAGGGGAAGAGGTACGAGCAGTACTTC	CASSFQGKRYEQYF
.	.	TRBV20-1	TRBJ2-5	TGCAGTGCTAGAGATCTTCGACAGGCAGAAGAGACCCAGTACTTC	CSARDLRQAEETQYF
TRBD2	.	TRBV15	TRBJ2-1	TGTGCCACCAGTTCCCGACTAGCCAACAATGAGCAGTTCTTC	CATSSRLANNEQFF
.	many	TRBV2	TRBJ1-1	TGTGCCAGCAGTAACCTAGGGGGGACTGAAGCTTTCTTT	CASSNLGGTEAFF
.	few	TRBV6-2/TRBV6-3	TRBJ2-5	TGTGCCAGCAGTTACTCCGGGGGGCGTCTGGAGACCCAGTACTTC	CASSYSGGRLETQYF
.	.	TRBV7-9	TRBJ1-2	TGTGCCAGCAGCTTAGGAACAGGCCTCTATGGCTACACCTTC	CASSLGTGLYGYTF
.	few	TRBV7-8	TRBJ1-1	TGTGCCAGCAGCCCACCGGTTATGAACACTGAAGCTTTCTTT	CASSPPVMNTEAFF
.	.	TRBV3-1	TRBJ2-7	TGTGCCAGCAGCCAGCAAATTACAGGGACCTACGAGCAGTACTTC	CASSQQITGTYEQYF
.	.	TRBV28	TRBJ2-2	TGTGCCAGCAGCCCAGGGGTCGGATCGAACACCGGGGAGCTGTTTTTT	CASSPGVGSNTGELFF
.	few	TRBV19	TRBJ1-5	TGTGCCAGTAGTAAAAGGGGCCATACCTCTCAGCCCCAGCATTTT	CASSKRGHTSQPQHF
TRBD2	.	TRBV7-2	TRBJ2-3	TGTGCCAGCAGCTCTATACGAGCGGGAAGCAAAGATACGCAGTATTTT	CASSSIRAGSKDTQYF
.	few	TRBV7-6	TRBJ2-5	TGTGCCAGCAGCCTTGGGTCTGTACAAGAGACCCAGTACTTC	CASSLGSVQETQYF
.	.	TRBV24-1	TRBJ1-5	TGTGCCACCTCGTCGGCTGGTCTTAATCAGCCCCAGCATTTT	CATSSAGLNQPQHF
TRBD2	.	TRBV6-6	TRBJ2-3	TGTGCCAGCAGTGGGGGACTAGCGGGAGGGGGAGATACGCAGTATTTT	CASSGGLAGGGDTQYF
.	.	TRBV7-9	TRBJ2-7	TGTGCCAGCAGCTTCCCGGACCGTCAACCCTACGAGCAGTACTTC	CASSFPDRQPYEQYF
.	.	TRBV29-1	TRBJ2-3	TGCAGCCTCCCAGGTGGAACGGGCACAGATACGCAGTATTTT	CSLPGGTGTDTQYF
.	few	TRBV20-1	TRBJ1-1	TGCAGTGCTAGAGGGTACACTGAAGCTTTCTTT	CSARGYTEAFF
TRBD2	.	TRBV6-1	TRBJ2-1	TGTGCCAGCAGCTGGGGGACTAGCGGCAACAATGAGCAGTTCTTC	CASSWGTSGNNEQFF
.	.	TRBV19	TRBJ2-2	TGTGCCAGTAGTATGGGATTGAACACCGGGGAGCTGTTTTTT	CASSMGLNTGELFF
.	.	TRBV2	TRBJ1-1	TGTGCCAGCAGTGATCAACGGTATGAAGCTTTCTTT	CASSDQRYEAFF
.	.	TRBV24-1	TRBJ2-3	TGTGCCACCAGTGATTCGGTTCAGCTGGATACGCAGTATTTT	CATSDSVQLDTQYF
.	few	TRBV25-1	TRBJ1-4	TGTGCCAGCAGTGAATCGCAGGTTATTGAAAAACTGTTTTTT	CASSESQVIEKLFF
TRBD2	.	TRBV11-2	TRBJ2-5	TGTGCCAGCAGCTTACGGCCAGCGGGGGGGGAAGAGACCCAGTACTTC	CASSLRPAGGEETQYF
TRBD1	.	TRBV19	TRBJ2-1	TGTGCCAGTAGTATAGATCTGGGACAGGGTTTGTCTGAGCAGTTCTTC	CASSIDLGQGLSEQFF
TRBD1	many	TRBV15	TRBJ2-2	TGTGCCACTAGGGGGCCGGACACCGGGGAGCTGTTTTTT	CATRGPDTGELFF
TRBD1	.	TRBV28	TRBJ1-1	TGTGCCAGCGGTTTTGTGGACAGGGGGGAAGCTTTCTTT	CASGFVDRGEAFF